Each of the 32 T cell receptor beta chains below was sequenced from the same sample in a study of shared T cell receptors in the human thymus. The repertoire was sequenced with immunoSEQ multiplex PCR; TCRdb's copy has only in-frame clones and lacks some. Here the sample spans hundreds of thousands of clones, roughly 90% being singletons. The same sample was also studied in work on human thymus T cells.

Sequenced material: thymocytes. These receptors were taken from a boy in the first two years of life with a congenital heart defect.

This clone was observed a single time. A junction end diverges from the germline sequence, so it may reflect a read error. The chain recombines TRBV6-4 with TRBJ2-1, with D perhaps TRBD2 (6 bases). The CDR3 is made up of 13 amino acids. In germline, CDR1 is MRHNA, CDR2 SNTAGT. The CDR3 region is CASSWDSNNEQFF. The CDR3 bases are TGTGCCAGCAGCTGGGACTCCAACAATGAGCAGTTCTTC.

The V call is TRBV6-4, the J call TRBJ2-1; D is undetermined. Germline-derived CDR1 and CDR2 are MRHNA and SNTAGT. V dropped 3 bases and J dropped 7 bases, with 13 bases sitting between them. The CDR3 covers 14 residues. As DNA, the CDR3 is TGTGCCAGCAGTGAGGCAGGCCAGGATAATGAGCAGTTCTTC. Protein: CASSEAGQDNEQFF.

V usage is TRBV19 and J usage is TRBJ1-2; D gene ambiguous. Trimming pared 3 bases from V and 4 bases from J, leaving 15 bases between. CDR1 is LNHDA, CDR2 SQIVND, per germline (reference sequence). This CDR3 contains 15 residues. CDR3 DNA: TGTGCCAGTAGTATCAACTCACAGAACCGCTATGGCTACACCTTC. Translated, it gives CASSINSQNRYGYTF.

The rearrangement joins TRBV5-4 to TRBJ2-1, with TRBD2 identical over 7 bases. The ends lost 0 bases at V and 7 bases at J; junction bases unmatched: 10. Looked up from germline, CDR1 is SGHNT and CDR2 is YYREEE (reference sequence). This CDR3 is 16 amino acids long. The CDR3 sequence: CASSLAGSAGENEQFF. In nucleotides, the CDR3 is TGTGCCAGCAGCTTGGCCGGTTCGGCGGGAGAGAATGAGCAGTTCTTC.

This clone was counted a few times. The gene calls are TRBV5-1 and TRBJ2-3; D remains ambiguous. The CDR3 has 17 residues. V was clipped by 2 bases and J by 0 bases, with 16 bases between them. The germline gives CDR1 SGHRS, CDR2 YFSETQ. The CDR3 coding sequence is TGCGCCAGCAGCTTAGTTAGCCCACCCTCTAGCACAGATACGCAGTATTTT. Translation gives CASSLVSPPSSTDTQYF.

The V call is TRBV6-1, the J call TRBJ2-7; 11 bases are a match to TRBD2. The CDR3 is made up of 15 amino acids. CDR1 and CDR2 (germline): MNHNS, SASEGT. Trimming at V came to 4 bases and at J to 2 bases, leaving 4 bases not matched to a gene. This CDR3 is CASSATSGNPYEQYF. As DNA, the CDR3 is TGTGCCAGCAGTGCGACTAGCGGGAACCCCTACGAGCAGTACTTC.

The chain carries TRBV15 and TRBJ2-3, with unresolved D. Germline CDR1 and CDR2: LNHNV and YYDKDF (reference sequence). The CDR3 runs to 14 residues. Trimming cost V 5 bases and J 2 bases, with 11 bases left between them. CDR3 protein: CATSPCAYTDTQYF. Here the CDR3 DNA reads TGTGCCACCAGCCCTTGTGCCTACACAGATACGCAGTATTTT.

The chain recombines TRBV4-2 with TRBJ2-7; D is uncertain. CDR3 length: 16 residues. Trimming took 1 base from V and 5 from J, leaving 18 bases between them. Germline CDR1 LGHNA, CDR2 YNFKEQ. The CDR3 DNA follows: TGTGCCAGCAGCCAAGGTCGCCAGGATCCCATGAACGAGCAGTACTTC. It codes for CASSQGRQDPMNEQYF.

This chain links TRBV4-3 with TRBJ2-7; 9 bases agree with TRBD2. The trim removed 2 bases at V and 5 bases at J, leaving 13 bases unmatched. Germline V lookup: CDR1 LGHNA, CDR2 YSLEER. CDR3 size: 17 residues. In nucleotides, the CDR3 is TGCGCCAGCAGCCAAATACGTTCGGGGACTAGCAGCGACGAGCAGTACTTC. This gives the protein CASSQIRSGTSSDEQYF.

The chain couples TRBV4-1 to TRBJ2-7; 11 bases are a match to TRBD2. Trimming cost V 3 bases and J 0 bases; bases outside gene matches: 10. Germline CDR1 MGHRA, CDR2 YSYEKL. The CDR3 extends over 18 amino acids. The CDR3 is CASSHPGTSGGSSYEQYF. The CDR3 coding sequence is TGCGCCAGCAGCCATCCCGGGACTAGCGGAGGTAGCTCCTACGAGCAGTACTTC.

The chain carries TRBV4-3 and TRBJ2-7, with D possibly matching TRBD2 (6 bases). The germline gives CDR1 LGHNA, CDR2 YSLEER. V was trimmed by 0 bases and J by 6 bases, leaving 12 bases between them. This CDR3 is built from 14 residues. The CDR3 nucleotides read TGCGCCAGCAGCCAAGACCCTCTAGCGTCCGAGCAGTACTTC. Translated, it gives CASSQDPLASEQYF.

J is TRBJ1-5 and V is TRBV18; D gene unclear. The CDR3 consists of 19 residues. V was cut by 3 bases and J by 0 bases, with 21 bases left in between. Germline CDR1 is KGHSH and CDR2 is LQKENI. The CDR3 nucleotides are TGTGCCAGCTCACCCCCCTCTGGTTCCGGACGGGATAGCAATCAGCCCCAGCATTTT. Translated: CASSPPSGSGRDSNQPQHF.

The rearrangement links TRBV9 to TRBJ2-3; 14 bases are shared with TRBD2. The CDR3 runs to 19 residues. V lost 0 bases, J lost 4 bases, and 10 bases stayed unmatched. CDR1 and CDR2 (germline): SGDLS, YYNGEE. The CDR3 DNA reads TGTGCCAGCAGCGTAGCGACTCCGGGACTAGCGGGAGACGCAGATACGCAGTATTTT. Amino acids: CASSVATPGLAGDADTQYF.

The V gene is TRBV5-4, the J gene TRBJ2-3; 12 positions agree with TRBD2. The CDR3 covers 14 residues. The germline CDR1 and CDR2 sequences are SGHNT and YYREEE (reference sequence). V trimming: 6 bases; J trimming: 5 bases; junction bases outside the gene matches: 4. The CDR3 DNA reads TGTGCCAGCACCCCGGGACTAGCGGGAGATACGCAGTATTTT. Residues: CASTPGLAGDTQYF.

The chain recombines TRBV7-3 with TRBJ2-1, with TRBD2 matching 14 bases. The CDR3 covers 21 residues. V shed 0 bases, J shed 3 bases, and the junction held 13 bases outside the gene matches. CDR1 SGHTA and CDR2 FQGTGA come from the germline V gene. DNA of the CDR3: TGTGCCAGCAGCTTAACCGGGGACCCGGGACTAGCGGGAGAGGGCTACAATGAGCAGTTCTTC. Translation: CASSLTGDPGLAGEGYNEQFF.

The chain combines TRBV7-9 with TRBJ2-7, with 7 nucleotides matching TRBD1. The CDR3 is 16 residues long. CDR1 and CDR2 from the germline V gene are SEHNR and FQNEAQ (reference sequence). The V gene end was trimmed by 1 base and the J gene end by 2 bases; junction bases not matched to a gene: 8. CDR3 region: CASSLGIRDRAYEQYF. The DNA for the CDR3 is TGTGCCAGCAGCTTAGGCATCAGGGACAGAGCCTACGAGCAGTACTTC.

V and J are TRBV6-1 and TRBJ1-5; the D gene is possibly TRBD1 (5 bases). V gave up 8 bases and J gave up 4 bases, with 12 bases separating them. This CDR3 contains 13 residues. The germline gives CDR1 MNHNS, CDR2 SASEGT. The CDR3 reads CASWGSGNQPQHF. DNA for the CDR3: TGTGCCAGCTGGGGATCAGGGAATCAGCCCCAGCATTTT.

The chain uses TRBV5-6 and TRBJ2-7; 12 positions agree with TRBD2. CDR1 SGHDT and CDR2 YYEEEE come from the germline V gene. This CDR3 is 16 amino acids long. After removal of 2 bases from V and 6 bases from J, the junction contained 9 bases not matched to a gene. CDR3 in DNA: TGTGCCAGCAGCTTACTAGCGGGAGGACCTTTGTCCGAGCAGTACTTC. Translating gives CASSLLAGGPLSEQYF.

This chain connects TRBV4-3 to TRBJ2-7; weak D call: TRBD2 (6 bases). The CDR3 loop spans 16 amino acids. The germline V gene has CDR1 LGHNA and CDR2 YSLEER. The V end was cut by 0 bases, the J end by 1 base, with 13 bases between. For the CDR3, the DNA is TGCGCCAGCAGCCAAGATCCAGCGGGCCTGTCCTACGAGCAGTACTTC. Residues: CASSQDPAGLSYEQYF.

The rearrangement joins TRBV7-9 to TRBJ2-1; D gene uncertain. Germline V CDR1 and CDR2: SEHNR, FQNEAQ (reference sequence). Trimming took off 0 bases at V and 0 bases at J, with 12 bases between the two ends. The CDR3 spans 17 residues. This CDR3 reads CASSLAQVPNSYNEQFF. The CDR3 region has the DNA TGTGCCAGCAGCTTAGCACAAGTCCCCAACTCCTACAATGAGCAGTTCTTC.

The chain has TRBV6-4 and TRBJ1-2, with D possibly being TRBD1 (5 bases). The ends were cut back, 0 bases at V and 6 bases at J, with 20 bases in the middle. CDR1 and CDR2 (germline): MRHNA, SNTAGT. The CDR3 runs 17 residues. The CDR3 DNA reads TGTGCCAGCAGTGACTCGACCAGACAGTCAGGTTGTAATGGCTACACCTTC. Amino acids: CASSDSTRQSGCNGYTF.

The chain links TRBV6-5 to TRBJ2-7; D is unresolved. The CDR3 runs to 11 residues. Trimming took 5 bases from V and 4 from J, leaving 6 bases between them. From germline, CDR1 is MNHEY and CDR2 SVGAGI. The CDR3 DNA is TGTGCCAGCAGTGGGCGATACGAGCAGTACTTC. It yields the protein CASSGRYEQYF.

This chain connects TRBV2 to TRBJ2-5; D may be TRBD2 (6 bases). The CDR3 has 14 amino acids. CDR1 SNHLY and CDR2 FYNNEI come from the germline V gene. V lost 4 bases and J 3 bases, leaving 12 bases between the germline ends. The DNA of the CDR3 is TGTGCCAGCAGTGCTGGGACTTTCAAAGAGACCCAGTACTTC. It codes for CASSAGTFKETQYF.

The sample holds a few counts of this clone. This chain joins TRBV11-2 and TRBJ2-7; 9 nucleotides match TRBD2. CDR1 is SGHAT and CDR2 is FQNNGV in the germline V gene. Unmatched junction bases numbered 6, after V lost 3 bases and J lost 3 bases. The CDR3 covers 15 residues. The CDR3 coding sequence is TGTGCCAGCAGCTTGGCTAGCGGGGACCTCTACGAGCAGTACTTC. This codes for CASSLASGDLYEQYF.

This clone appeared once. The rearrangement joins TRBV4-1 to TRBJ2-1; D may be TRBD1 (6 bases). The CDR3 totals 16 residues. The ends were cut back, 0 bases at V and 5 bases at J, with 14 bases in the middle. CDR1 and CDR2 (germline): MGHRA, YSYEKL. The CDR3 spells CASSQEEVGGHNEQFF. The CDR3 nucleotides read TGCGCCAGCAGCCAAGAAGAGGTTGGGGGCCACAATGAGCAGTTCTTC.

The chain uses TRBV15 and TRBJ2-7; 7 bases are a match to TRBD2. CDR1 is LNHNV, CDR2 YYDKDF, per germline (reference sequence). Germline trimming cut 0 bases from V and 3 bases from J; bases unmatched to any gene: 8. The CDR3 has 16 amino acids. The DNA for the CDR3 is TGTGCCACCAGCAGAGATTGGGCGGGAGTAAGCTACGAGCAGTACTTC. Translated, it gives CATSRDWAGVSYEQYF.

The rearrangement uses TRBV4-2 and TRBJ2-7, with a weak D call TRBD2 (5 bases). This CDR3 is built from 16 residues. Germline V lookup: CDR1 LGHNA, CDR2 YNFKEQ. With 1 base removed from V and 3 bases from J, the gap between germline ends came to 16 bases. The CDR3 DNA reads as TGTGCCAGCAGCCAAGTTATCCAGCGGAGACACTACGAGCAGTACTTC. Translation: CASSQVIQRRHYEQYF.

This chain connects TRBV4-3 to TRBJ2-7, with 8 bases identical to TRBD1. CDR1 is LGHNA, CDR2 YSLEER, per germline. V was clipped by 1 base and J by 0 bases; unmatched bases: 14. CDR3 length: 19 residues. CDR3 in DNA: TGCGCCAGCAGCCAAGTCAGGGGGCTTAGCGGACGAGCCTCCTACGAGCAGTACTTC. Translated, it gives CASSQVRGLSGRASYEQYF.

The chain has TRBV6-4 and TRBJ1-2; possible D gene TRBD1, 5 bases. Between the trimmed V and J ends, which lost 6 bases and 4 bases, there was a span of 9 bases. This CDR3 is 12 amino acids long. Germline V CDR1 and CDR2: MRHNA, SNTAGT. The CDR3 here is CASRGEGYGYTF. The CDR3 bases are TGTGCCAGCAGAGGGGAGGGCTATGGCTACACCTTC.

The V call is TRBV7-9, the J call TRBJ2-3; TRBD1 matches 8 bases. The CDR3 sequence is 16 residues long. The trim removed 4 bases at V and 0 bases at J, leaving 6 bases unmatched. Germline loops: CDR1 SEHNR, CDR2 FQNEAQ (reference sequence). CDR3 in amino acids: CASSSPGTGSTDTQYF. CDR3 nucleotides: TGTGCCAGCAGCTCCCCAGGGACAGGTAGCACAGATACGCAGTATTTT.

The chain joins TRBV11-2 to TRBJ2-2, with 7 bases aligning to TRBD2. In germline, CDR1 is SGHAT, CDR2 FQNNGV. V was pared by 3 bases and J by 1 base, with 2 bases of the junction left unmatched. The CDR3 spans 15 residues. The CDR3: CASSFGGGNTGELFF. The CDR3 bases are TGTGCCAGCAGCTTCGGCGGGGGGAACACCGGGGAGCTGTTTTTT.

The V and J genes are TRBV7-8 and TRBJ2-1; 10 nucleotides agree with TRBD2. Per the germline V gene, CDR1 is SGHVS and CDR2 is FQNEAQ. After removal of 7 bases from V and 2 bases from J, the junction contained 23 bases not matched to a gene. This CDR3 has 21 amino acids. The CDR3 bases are TGTGCCAGCACCCGACCCAGACCGGGACTAGCGACCCTCAGACCCTACAATGAGCAGTTCTTC. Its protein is CASTRPRPGLATLRPYNEQFF.